These 27 T cell receptor beta chains were sequenced from one sample in a study of blood T cell repertoires in COVID-19. The method was immunoSEQ multiplex PCR; TCRdb's version includes in-frame clones alone and lacks a portion of them. Of 150,000 to 200,000 clones listed, roughly 93% are singletons. Sequenced input: peripheral blood. These receptors were obtained from a young man with COVID-19, enrolled during active disease.

The CDR3 coding sequence is TGCAGCGTTGAAGGGACAGGGGGCCCTGGCTACACCTTC. Translating gives CSVEGTGGPGYTF. The chain joins TRBV29-1 to TRBJ1-2, with 11 positions matching TRBD1. Germline V lookup: CDR1 SQVTM, CDR2 ANQGSEA. The ends lost 1 base at V and 7 bases at J; junction bases unmatched: 2. The CDR3 runs to 13 residues.

V gene TRBV4-2 combines with J gene TRBJ1-5, with 9 bases identical to TRBD1. V dropped 3 bases and J dropped 7; count of bases not matched to a gene: 7. Germline V gives CDR1 LGHNA, CDR2 YNFKEQ. This CDR3 contains 15 residues. The CDR3 here is CASSHLDRGGQPQHF. The CDR3 nucleotides are TGTGCCAGCAGCCACCTGGACAGGGGTGGACAGCCCCAGCATTTT.

The chain combines TRBV27 with TRBJ1-1; D is ambiguous. Germline CDR1 and CDR2: MNHEY and SMNVEV (reference sequence). V was shortened by 1 base and J by 1 base, with 7 bases between the two germline ends. The CDR3 is 14 amino acids. The CDR3 region is CASSLFQKNTEAFF. The CDR3 bases are TGTGCCAGCAGTTTATTCCAGAAGAACACTGAAGCTTTCTTT.

This clone was seen more than once but under ten times. V gene TRBV30 combines with J gene TRBJ2-1, with 8 bases lining up with TRBD1. The CDR3 is 14 residues long. J was trimmed by 3 bases and V by 6 bases; bases with no gene match: 7. Germline lookup yields CDR1 GTSNPN and CDR2 SVGIG (reference sequence). The CDR3 reads CACDRGGFYNEQFF. CDR3 DNA sequence: TGTGCCTGCGACAGGGGCGGATTCTACAATGAGCAGTTCTTC.

The J gene is TRBJ1-6, the V gene TRBV7-2; 8 positions match TRBD1. The germline gives CDR1 SGHTA, CDR2 FQGNSA. This CDR3 is built from 15 residues. After removal of 5 bases from V and 10 bases from J, the junction contained 10 bases not matched to a gene. CDR3 DNA sequence: TGTGCCAGCAGCCTCGACAGGGGTTTAGGGTCACCCCTCCACTTT. Its translation is CASSLDRGLGSPLHF.

The chain has TRBV30 and TRBJ1-2; TRBD1 matches 7 bases. Germline V gene lookup returns CDR1 GTSNPN and CDR2 SVGIG (reference sequence). The V segment lost 3 bases and the J segment 6 bases; nucleotides outside the gene matches: 7. CDR3 length equals 13 residues. CDR3 loop: CAWRRAGGNGYTF. For the CDR3, the DNA is TGTGCCTGGAGGAGGGCAGGGGGGAATGGCTACACCTTC. Drawing the rest from reference TRBV30 and TRBJ1-2, the complete variable domain is SQTIHQWPATLVQPVGSPLSLECTVEGTSNPNLYWYRQAAGRGLQLLFYSVGIGQISSEVPQNLSASRPQDRQFILSSKKLLLSDSGFYLCAWRRAGGNGYTFGSGTRLTVV.

The genes are TRBV11-3 and TRBJ2-2; unclear D gene. Germline V gives CDR1 SGHNT, CDR2 YENEEA. The CDR3 spans 13 residues. The V end was cut by 3 bases, the J end by 7 bases, with 9 bases between. Written as DNA, the CDR3 is TGTGCCAGCAGCTTCCTCAGGAACGGGGAGCTGTTTTTT. Translating gives CASSFLRNGELFF.

V is TRBV19 and J is TRBJ2-1, with 10 bases identical to TRBD2. The CDR3 is 16 amino acids. In germline, CDR1 is LNHDA, CDR2 SQIVND (reference sequence). V lost 5 bases, J lost 3 bases, and 7 bases stayed unmatched. CDR3 nucleotide sequence: TGTGCCAGTAGTCGTTCGGGGACTAGCGACTACAATGAGCAGTTCTTC. Translating it yields CASSRSGTSDYNEQFF.

V gene TRBV6-5 combines with J gene TRBJ2-7; no clear D gene. CDR3 length: 11 amino acids. V gave up 2 bases and J gave up 3 bases, with 2 bases separating them. The germline CDR1 and CDR2 sequences are MNHEY and SVGAGI. CDR3 DNA: TGTGCCAGCAGTTACCACTACGAGCAGTACTTC. Translation gives CASSYHYEQYF.

The chain carries TRBV2 and TRBJ2-3; 10 nucleotides align to TRBD2. The CDR3 extends over 17 amino acids. Per germline, CDR1 SNHLY and CDR2 FYNNEI. V was pared by 10 bases and J by 0 bases, with 13 bases of the junction left unmatched. CDR3 loop: CATFLRTSGTSTDTQYF. The CDR3 DNA follows: TGTGCCACGTTTCTCAGGACTAGCGGAACTAGCACAGATACGCAGTATTTT.

The V call is TRBV2, the J call TRBJ2-7; 9 bases are a match to TRBD2. CDR1 is SNHLY, CDR2 FYNNEI, per germline. There are 15 residues in the CDR3. The ends lost 4 bases at V and 4 bases at J; junction bases unmatched: 8. CDR3 in DNA: TGTGCCAGCAGTGCATTCCCGGGACTAGCTTACGAGCAGTACTTC. Its protein product is CASSAFPGLAYEQYF.

The rearrangement uses TRBV7-2 and TRBJ2-5; 9 bases map to TRBD1. CDR1 and CDR2 from the germline V gene are SGHTA and FQGNSA. CDR3 length equals 15 residues. Losses at the gene ends were 0 bases for V and 2 bases for J; bases not matched to a gene: 1. DNA for the CDR3: TGTGCCAGCAGCTTAGCCGGGACAGGGCAAGAGACCCAGTACTTC. This sequence encodes CASSLAGTGQETQYF.

This chain joins TRBV5-6 and TRBJ2-7, with D unclear. V was pared by 0 bases and J by 2 bases, with 6 bases between. The CDR3 length is 13 residues. Germline V CDR1 and CDR2: SGHDT, YYEEEE. The CDR3 here is CASSLAGTYEQYF. CDR3 bases: TGTGCCAGCAGCTTGGCAGGCACCTACGAGCAGTACTTC.

The J gene is TRBJ1-1, the V gene TRBV28, with TRBD1 as a possible D gene (6 bases). Trimming left V 7 bases short and J 5 bases short, with 20 bases between. The germline V gene has CDR1 MDHEN and CDR2 SYDVKM. CDR3 length: 15 amino acids. The chain's CDR3 is CASKLPGGRGTEAFF. The CDR3, as DNA: TGTGCCAGCAAACTCCCCGGGGGGCGTGGGACTGAAGCTTTCTTT.

The chain carries TRBV30 and TRBJ1-3; D ambiguous. Germline V lookup: CDR1 GTSNPN, CDR2 SVGIG (reference sequence). CDR3 length: 14 amino acids. Trimming took off 3 bases at V and 0 bases at J, with 9 bases between the two ends. CDR3: CAWSPDNSGNTIYF. The DNA of the CDR3 is TGTGCCTGGAGCCCAGACAACTCTGGAAACACCATATATTTT.

The chain couples TRBV7-8 to TRBJ1-1; perhaps TRBD1 as D (5 bases). The CDR3 runs 18 residues. Germline V gives CDR1 SGHVS, CDR2 FQNEAQ. Between the trimmed V and J ends, which lost 5 bases and 1 base, there was a span of 23 bases. The CDR3 reads CASSKYPATEWTNTEAFF. The CDR3 coding sequence is TGTGCCAGCAGCAAATACCCCGCGACAGAATGGACGAACACTGAAGCTTTCTTT.

The genes are TRBV19 and TRBJ2-7, with 10 bases that match TRBD2. This CDR3 is built from 16 residues. Per germline, CDR1 LNHDA and CDR2 SQIVND (reference sequence). V was clipped by 4 bases and J by 2 bases; unmatched bases: 8. The CDR3 sequence is CASSSRTSGNPYEQYF. The CDR3 DNA reads as TGTGCCAGTAGTAGCAGGACTAGCGGAAATCCCTACGAGCAGTACTTC.

The rearrangement joins TRBV28 to TRBJ2-7, with D possibly matching TRBD2 (5 bases). Germline V gene lookup returns CDR1 MDHEN and CDR2 SYDVKM. Trimming removed 11 bases from V and 2 bases from J, with 19 bases in between. The CDR3 sequence is 14 residues long. The CDR3 DNA follows: TGTGCCGGAAGTTTAGGGAGTAACCCCTACGAGCAGTACTTC. It codes for CAGSLGSNPYEQYF. The variable domain in full, completed from reference TRBV28 and TRBJ2-7, reads DVKVTQSSRYLVKRTGEKVFLECVQDMDHENMFWYRQDPGLGLRLIYFSYDVKMKEKGDIPEGYSVSREKKERFSLILESASTNQTSMYLCAGSLGSNPYEQYFGPGTRLTVT.

V is TRBV7-9 and J is TRBJ1-6, with 7 nucleotides matching TRBD1. Germline V gene data show CDR1 as SEHNR and CDR2 as FQNEAQ (reference sequence). V gave up 5 bases and J gave up 10 bases; unmatched junction bases: 8. The length of the CDR3 is 14 residues. CDR3 region: CASSTTQGDSPLHF. Written as DNA, the CDR3 is TGTGCCAGCAGCACCACCCAGGGGGACTCACCCCTCCACTTT.

The chain combines TRBV7-2 with TRBJ1-5, with 7 bases identical to TRBD1. With 1 base clipped from V and 2 bases from J, the junction kept 2 bases outside the gene matches. In germline, CDR1 is SGHTA, CDR2 FQGNSA. The length of the CDR3 is 15 residues. The CDR3 protein is CASSLVTGGNQPQHF. The CDR3, as DNA: TGTGCCAGCAGCTTAGTTACAGGGGGCAATCAGCCCCAGCATTTT.

The chain combines TRBV4-3 with TRBJ1-1; a weak D match, TRBD1 (6 bases). This CDR3 is built from 15 residues. CDR1 is LGHNA and CDR2 is YSLEER in the germline V gene. Trimming pared 3 bases from V and 1 base from J, leaving 12 bases between. The CDR3 DNA reads as TGCGCCAGCAGCCAGGAACAGGGCCAGAACACTGAAGCTTTCTTT. As protein: CASSQEQGQNTEAFF.

V and J are TRBV9 and TRBJ2-7; 7 bases agree with TRBD2. Trimming removed 4 bases from V and 2 bases from J; junction bases left unmatched: 6. The germline V gene has CDR1 SGDLS and CDR2 YYNGEE. There are 14 residues in the CDR3. The CDR3 is CASSTAGRPYEQYF. The DNA for the CDR3 is TGTGCCAGCAGCACAGCGGGGAGACCCTACGAGCAGTACTTC.

The chain is built from TRBV11-3 and TRBJ2-2; 8 nucleotides line up with TRBD2. This CDR3 is built from 16 residues. Germline V gene sequence: CDR1 SGHNT, CDR2 YENEEA. J lost 4 bases, V lost 5 bases, and 9 bases had no gene match. The CDR3 DNA is TGTGCCAGCAGCCCGAGGAGCGGGAGAAGCACCGGGGAGCTGTTTTTT. This encodes CASSPRSGRSTGELFF. Variable domain in full (rest from reference TRBV11-3 and TRBJ2-2): EAGVVQSPRYKIIEKKQPVAFWCNPISGHNTLYWYLQNLGQGPELLIRYENEEAVDDSQLPKDRFSAERLKGVDSTLKIQPAELGDSAVYLCASSPRSGRSTGELFFGEGSRLTVL.

The rearrangement links TRBV4-3 to TRBJ1-2, with 7 nucleotides matching TRBD1. Trimming at V came to 1 base and at J to 7 bases, leaving 6 bases not matched to a gene. This CDR3 has 14 amino acids. Germline CDR1 is LGHNA and CDR2 is YSLEER. The DNA of the CDR3 is TGCGCCAGCAGCCAAGGGGGCAGGGGGGCTGGCTACACCTTC. Translated, it gives CASSQGGRGAGYTF.

The chain combines TRBV13 with TRBJ2-7; D gene unclear. There are 13 residues in the CDR3. V was pared by 4 bases and J by 1 base, with 8 bases between. Per the germline V gene, CDR1 is PRHDT and CDR2 is FYEKMQ (reference sequence). Here the CDR3 DNA reads TGTGCCAGCAGCTCAGGCGTTTCCTACGAGCAGTACTTC. Translation gives CASSSGVSYEQYF.

This rearrangement joins TRBV6-5 to TRBJ1-1, with 7 bases that match TRBD1. CDR3 length equals 14 residues. V shed 7 bases and J 1 base; nucleotides not matched to a gene: 6. CDR1 MNHEY and CDR2 SVGAGI come from the germline V gene. CDR3 nucleotide sequence: TGTGCCAGCAATCCGACAGGGCCGAACACTGAAGCTTTCTTT. Protein product: CASNPTGPNTEAFF.

The chain employs TRBV20-1 and TRBJ2-1; 7 positions match TRBD2. Germline V gene lookup returns CDR1 DFQATT and CDR2 SNEGSKA (reference sequence). CDR3 length: 16 residues. The J segment lost 6 bases and the V segment lost 3 bases, leaving 14 bases of the junction unmatched. CDR3 sequence reads: CSASKHWTRLSNEQFF. In nucleotides, the CDR3 is TGCAGTGCTAGTAAACACTGGACTAGGTTGAGCAATGAGCAGTTCTTC.